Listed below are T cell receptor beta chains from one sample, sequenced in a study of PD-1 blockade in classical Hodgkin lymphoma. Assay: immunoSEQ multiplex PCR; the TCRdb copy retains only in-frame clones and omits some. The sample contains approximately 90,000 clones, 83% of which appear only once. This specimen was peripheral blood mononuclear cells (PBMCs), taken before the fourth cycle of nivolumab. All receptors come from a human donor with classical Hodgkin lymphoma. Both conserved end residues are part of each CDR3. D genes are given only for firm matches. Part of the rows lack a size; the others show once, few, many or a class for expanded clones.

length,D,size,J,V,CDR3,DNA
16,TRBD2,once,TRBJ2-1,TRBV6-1,CASSESPSGTYNEQFF,TGTGCCAGCAGTGAAAGTCCTAGCGGGACCTACAATGAGCAGTTCTTC
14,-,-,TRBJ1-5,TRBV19,CASSMERVDQPQHF,TGTGCCAGTAGTATGGAAAGGGTTGATCAGCCCCAGCATTTT
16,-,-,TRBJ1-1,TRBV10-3,CAISESTGGANTEAFF,TGTGCCATCAGTGAGTCGACCGGGGGCGCGAACACTGAAGCTTTCTTT
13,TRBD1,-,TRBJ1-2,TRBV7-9,CASSPTGAWGYTF,TGTGCCAGCAGCCCCACAGGGGCCTGGGGCTACACCTTC
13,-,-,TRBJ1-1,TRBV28,CASSLYDTGPPFF,TGTGCCAGCAGTTTATACGACACGGGGCCACCTTTCTTT
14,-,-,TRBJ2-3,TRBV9,CASSAEQRTDTQYF,TGTGCCAGCAGCGCGGAACAGAGGACAGATACGCAGTATTTT
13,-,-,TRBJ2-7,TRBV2,CARSVGRVYEQYF,TGTGCCAGATCGGTAGGGCGGGTCTACGAGCAGTACTTC
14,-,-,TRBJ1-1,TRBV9,CASSVEGGSTEAFF,TGTGCCAGCAGCGTAGAGGGAGGGAGCACTGAAGCTTTCTTT
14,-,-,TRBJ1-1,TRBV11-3,CASSFDGTNTEAFF,TGTGCCAGCAGCTTCGATGGGACTAACACTGAAGCTTTCTTT
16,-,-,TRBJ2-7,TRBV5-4,CASPRNWSPKTYEQYF,TGTGCCAGCCCCAGGAACTGGAGTCCTAAAACCTACGAGCAGTACTTC